This TCR beta chain derives from a study of blood T cells in healthy people across ages. With a J-beta primer mix and a sample-barcoded 5' primer, a second PCR ran about 7 to 11 cycles. Each cDNA molecule carried a tag from a template-switch adaptor that contained 12 random nucleotides. Each CDR3 protein is one row after TCRdb ran MiXCR on the 5' RACE reads. The top ten clones hold 15% to 20% of a sample with 850,000 to 1,300,000 distinct CDR3 sequences, under 45% of them seen once. Regarding this clonotype: At one end the junction does not follow the germline gene, possibly because of a read error.

This CDR3 is built from 13 residues. No fewer than 6 million PBMCs went into each sample. Sequenced: blood. This TCR was sampled from a woman aged 60-75 years in good health. V gene TRBV12-3 or TRBV12-4 combines with J gene TRBJ2-4, with 8 bases aligning to TRBD1. The J call may be incorrect, as the DNA end agrees better with TRBJ2-7. CDR3 in amino acids: CASRRQGSCEQYF. In nucleotides, the CDR3 is TGTGCCAGCAGAAGACAGGGGTCCTGCGAGCAGTACTTC.